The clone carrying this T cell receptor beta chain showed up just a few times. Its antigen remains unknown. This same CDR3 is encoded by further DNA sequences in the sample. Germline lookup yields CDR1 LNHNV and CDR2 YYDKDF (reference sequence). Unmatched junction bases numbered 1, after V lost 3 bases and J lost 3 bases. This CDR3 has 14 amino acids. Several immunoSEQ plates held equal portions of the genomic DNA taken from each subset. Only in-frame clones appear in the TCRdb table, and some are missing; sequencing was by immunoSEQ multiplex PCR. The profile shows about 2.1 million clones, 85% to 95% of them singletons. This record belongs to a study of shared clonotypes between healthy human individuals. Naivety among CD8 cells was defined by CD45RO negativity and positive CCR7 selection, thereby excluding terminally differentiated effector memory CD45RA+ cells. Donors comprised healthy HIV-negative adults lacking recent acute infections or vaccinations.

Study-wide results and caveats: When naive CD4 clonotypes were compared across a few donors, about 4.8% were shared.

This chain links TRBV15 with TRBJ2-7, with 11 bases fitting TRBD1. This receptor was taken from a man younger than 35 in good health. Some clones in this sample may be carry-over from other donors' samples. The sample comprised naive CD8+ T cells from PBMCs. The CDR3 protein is CATSRGTGGYEQYF. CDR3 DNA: TGTGCCACCAGCAGGGGGACAGGGGGCTACGAGCAGTACTTC.